The rows below give T cell receptor beta chains drawn from one sample of a study of T cell changes during pregnancy in multiple sclerosis. Method: immunoSEQ multiplex PCR; TCRdb's copy keeps in-frame clones and lacks some. Of some 50,000 clones listed, approximately 95% were seen once; the top ten hold approximately 5.6%. The material sequenced was CD8+ T cells from peripheral blood mononuclear cells, taken in the first trimester of pregnancy. These receptors originate from a female donor with multiple sclerosis, enrolled in a pregnancy study. The CDR3 runs from the conserved cysteine through the conserved F or W. Fields, in order: clone size, J gene, V gene, D gene, CDR3 protein, CDR3 DNA. D genes are given only for firm matches. Only some rows state a clone size, as once, few, many or a class for expanded clones.

clone size: NA
J gene: TRBJ2-2
V gene: TRBV2
D gene: NA
CDR3 protein: CASSAHPGAGELFF
CDR3 DNA: TGTGCCAGCAGTGCCCACCCAGGTGCCGGGGAGCTGTTTTTT

clone size: NA
J gene: TRBJ1-1
V gene: TRBV6-4
D gene: TRBD1
CDR3 protein: CASSHQGGQGASEAFF
CDR3 DNA: TGTGCCAGCAGTCACCAAGGGGGCCAGGGGGCGTCTGAAGCTTTCTTT

clone size: once
J gene: TRBJ2-7
V gene: TRBV28
D gene: NA
CDR3 protein: CASSLLGTGVQYEQYF
CDR3 DNA: TGTGCCAGCAGTTTATTAGGGACGGGAGTCCAATACGAGCAGTACTTC

clone size: NA
J gene: TRBJ2-4
V gene: TRBV19
D gene: NA
CDR3 protein: CPRSRAAKNIQYF
CDR3 DNA: TGTCCCAGATCGAGGGCGGCCAAAAACATTCAGTACTTC

clone size: NA
J gene: TRBJ2-1
V gene: TRBV19
D gene: NA
CDR3 protein: CASSLSGDEQFF
CDR3 DNA: TGTGCCAGTAGTCTTAGCGGTGATGAGCAGTTCTTC

clone size: NA
J gene: TRBJ2-2
V gene: TRBV9
D gene: TRBD2
CDR3 protein: CASSDTLSGNNTGELFF
CDR3 DNA: TGTGCCAGCAGCGATACCCTAAGCGGGAACAACACCGGGGAGCTGTTTTTT

clone size: NA
J gene: TRBJ2-7
V gene: TRBV19
D gene: NA
CDR3 protein: CASSIATIAVSYEQYF
CDR3 DNA: TGTGCCAGTAGTATAGCGACGATAGCGGTCTCCTACGAGCAGTACTTC

clone size: NA
J gene: TRBJ2-1
V gene: TRBV7-9
D gene: TRBD2
CDR3 protein: CASSLSLAGGPNEQFF
CDR3 DNA: TGTGCCAGCAGCTTATCACTAGCGGGAGGGCCGAATGAGCAGTTCTTC

clone size: NA
J gene: TRBJ2-7
V gene: TRBV5-1
D gene: NA
CDR3 protein: CASSLARVSYEQYF
CDR3 DNA: TGCGCCAGCAGCTTGGCCAGGGTGTCCTACGAGCAGTACTTC

clone size: NA
J gene: TRBJ2-7
V gene: TRBV7-9
D gene: NA
CDR3 protein: CASSLVGLSGYEQYF
CDR3 DNA: TGTGCCAGCAGCTTAGTCGGCCTGTCGGGCTACGAGCAGTACTTC

clone size: once
J gene: TRBJ2-1
V gene: TRBV29-1
D gene: TRBD1
CDR3 protein: CSVARDSNEQFF
CDR3 DNA: TGCAGCGTTGCTCGGGACAGCAATGAGCAGTTCTTC

clone size: NA
J gene: TRBJ2-5
V gene: TRBV7-9
D gene: NA
CDR3 protein: CASSFSETQYF
CDR3 DNA: TGTGCCAGCAGCTTTTCGGAGACCCAGTACTTC

clone size: NA
J gene: TRBJ1-5
V gene: TRBV19
D gene: NA
CDR3 protein: CASSISSDSNQPQHF
CDR3 DNA: TGTGCCAGTAGTATAAGCAGCGATAGCAATCAGCCCCAGCATTTT

clone size: NA
J gene: TRBJ2-5
V gene: TRBV5-4
D gene: TRBD2
CDR3 protein: CASRDIAGGPLETQYF
CDR3 DNA: TGTGCCAGCAGGGATATAGCGGGAGGGCCCTTGGAGACCCAGTACTTC

clone size: NA
J gene: TRBJ1-5
V gene: TRBV6-6
D gene: NA
CDR3 protein: CASNLARANQPQHF
CDR3 DNA: TGTGCCAGCAATCTTGCCAGGGCCAATCAGCCCCAGCATTTT

clone size: NA
J gene: TRBJ1-1
V gene: TRBV27
D gene: NA
CDR3 protein: CASSLSAGATEAFF
CDR3 DNA: TGTGCCAGCAGTTTATCGGCAGGGGCCACTGAAGCTTTCTTT

clone size: NA
J gene: TRBJ2-2
V gene: TRBV5-6
D gene: NA
CDR3 protein: CASSLALNTGELFF
CDR3 DNA: TGTGCCAGCAGCTTGGCCCTGAACACCGGGGAGCTGTTTTTT

clone size: NA
J gene: TRBJ1-4
V gene: TRBV9
D gene: NA
CDR3 protein: CASSPPAGLGEKLFF
CDR3 DNA: TGTGCCAGCAGCCCCCCCGCGGGCCTTGGAGAAAAACTGTTTTTT

clone size: once
J gene: TRBJ2-7
V gene: TRBV16
D gene: TRBD2
CDR3 protein: CASSHLEPGLAGSMHEQYF
CDR3 DNA: TGTGCCAGCAGCCATCTGGAACCGGGACTAGCGGGATCAATGCACGAGCAGTACTTC

clone size: NA
J gene: TRBJ2-1
V gene: TRBV5-1
D gene: TRBD1
CDR3 protein: CASARQGYYNEQFF
CDR3 DNA: TGCGCCAGCGCGCGACAGGGGTACTACAATGAGCAGTTCTTC

clone size: NA
J gene: TRBJ2-6
V gene: TRBV7-9
D gene: NA
CDR3 protein: CASSGGQPSSGANVLTF
CDR3 DNA: TGTGCCAGCAGCGGGGGACAACCAAGCTCTGGGGCCAACGTCCTGACTTTC

clone size: NA
J gene: TRBJ1-3
V gene: TRBV27
D gene: TRBD1
CDR3 protein: CASSPTGFEGNTIYF
CDR3 DNA: TGTGCCAGCAGTCCGACAGGGTTTGAGGGAAACACCATATATTTT

clone size: NA
J gene: TRBJ1-3
V gene: TRBV21-1
D gene: NA
CDR3 protein: CASPKTAMSGGPYYGNTIYF
CDR3 DNA: TGTGCCAGCCCCAAAACGGCCATGTCAGGGGGCCCGTATTATGGAAACACCATATATTTT

clone size: NA
J gene: TRBJ1-2
V gene: TRBV11-2
D gene: TRBD1
CDR3 protein: CASSLHGPGQIYGYTF
CDR3 DNA: TGTGCCAGCAGCTTACACGGACCGGGACAGATATATGGCTACACCTTC

clone size: NA
J gene: TRBJ2-1
V gene: TRBV6-5
D gene: NA
CDR3 protein: CASSYGQDNEQFF
CDR3 DNA: TGTGCCAGCAGTTACGGGCAAGACAATGAGCAGTTCTTC

clone size: NA
J gene: TRBJ2-3
V gene: TRBV27
D gene: NA
CDR3 protein: CASSLGGRRTDTQYF
CDR3 DNA: TGTGCCAGCAGTTTAGGAGGGAGGCGTACAGATACGCAGTATTTT

clone size: NA
J gene: TRBJ1-2
V gene: TRBV13
D gene: NA
CDR3 protein: CASLRGEGYTF
CDR3 DNA: TGTGCCAGCCTACGGGGAGAAGGCTACACCTTC

clone size: once
J gene: TRBJ2-3
V gene: TRBV13
D gene: TRBD2
CDR3 protein: CASSLALTGGPDTQYF
CDR3 DNA: TGTGCCAGCAGCTTAGCCCTAACGGGAGGCCCAGATACGCAGTATTTT

clone size: NA
J gene: TRBJ2-1
V gene: TRBV6-4
D gene: NA
CDR3 protein: CASSLYRDSDYNEQFF
CDR3 DNA: TGTGCCAGCAGCCTCTACCGGGACTCAGATTACAATGAGCAGTTCTTC

clone size: NA
J gene: TRBJ2-3
V gene: TRBV4-1
D gene: NA
CDR3 protein: CASSLGLIDTQYF
CDR3 DNA: TGCGCCAGCAGCCTAGGACTAATCGATACGCAGTATTTT

clone size: once
J gene: TRBJ2-5
V gene: TRBV27
D gene: NA
CDR3 protein: CASRGGEGRETQYF
CDR3 DNA: TGTGCCAGCAGGGGGGGTGAGGGCAGGGAGACCCAGTACTTC

clone size: NA
J gene: TRBJ1-1
V gene: TRBV19
D gene: NA
CDR3 protein: CASSKRMNTEAFF
CDR3 DNA: TGTGCCAGTAGCAAGCGGATGAACACTGAAGCTTTCTTT

clone size: NA
J gene: TRBJ2-1
V gene: TRBV27
D gene: TRBD2
CDR3 protein: CASSPSGTSYNEQFF
CDR3 DNA: TGTGCCAGCAGTCCTAGCGGGACCTCCTACAATGAGCAGTTCTTC

clone size: NA
J gene: TRBJ2-7
V gene: TRBV16
D gene: NA
CDR3 protein: CASSQATGEQYF
CDR3 DNA: TGTGCCAGCAGCCAAGCTACTGGCGAGCAGTACTTC

clone size: NA
J gene: TRBJ1-1
V gene: TRBV5-4
D gene: NA
CDR3 protein: CASSLGHSNTEAFF
CDR3 DNA: TGTGCCAGCAGCTTGGGACACTCGAACACTGAAGCTTTCTTT

clone size: NA
J gene: TRBJ1-5
V gene: TRBV27
D gene: TRBD1
CDR3 protein: CASRTGLYQPQHF
CDR3 DNA: TGTGCCAGCAGGACAGGGTTGTATCAGCCCCAGCATTTT

clone size: NA
J gene: TRBJ1-2
V gene: TRBV7-9
D gene: NA
CDR3 protein: CASSSVLSYGYTF
CDR3 DNA: TGTGCCAGCAGCTCGGTTCTTAGCTATGGCTACACCTTC

clone size: NA
J gene: TRBJ2-2
V gene: TRBV9
D gene: NA
CDR3 protein: CASSVDGRYTGELFF
CDR3 DNA: TGTGCCAGCAGCGTAGACGGGAGATACACCGGGGAGCTGTTTTTT

clone size: NA
J gene: TRBJ2-1
V gene: TRBV27
D gene: NA
CDR3 protein: CASSPIGAGNEQFF
CDR3 DNA: TGTGCCAGCAGCCCAATTGGGGCGGGAAATGAGCAGTTCTTC

clone size: NA
J gene: TRBJ2-7
V gene: TRBV27
D gene: TRBD2
CDR3 protein: CASTSPGTSGEQYF
CDR3 DNA: TGTGCCAGCACCTCCCCCGGGACTAGCGGCGAGCAGTACTTC

clone size: NA
J gene: TRBJ2-1
V gene: TRBV19
D gene: TRBD1
CDR3 protein: CASSWTGTTNNEQFF
CDR3 DNA: TGTGCCAGTAGTTGGACAGGGACAACTAACAATGAGCAGTTCTTC